The 27 T cell receptor beta chains below all came from one sample that was sequenced in a study of blood T cell repertoires in COVID-19. Only in-frame clones appear in the TCRdb table, and some are missing; sequencing was by immunoSEQ multiplex PCR. The sample holds a few hundred thousand clones, roughly 84% seen once. Sequenced input: PBMCs or T cells enriched from blood (not recorded which). The receptors were gathered from a woman in her twenties or thirties who had recovered from COVID-19.

The table lists this clone with a count of one. The rearrangement uses TRBV9 and TRBJ2-2; D may be TRBD1 (6 bases). Germline CDR1 is SGDLS and CDR2 is YYNGEE. This CDR3 contains 16 residues. V gave up 3 bases and J gave up 5 bases, with 17 bases separating them. The CDR3 loop reads CASSGGAGQGTGELFF. The CDR3 DNA follows: TGTGCCAGCAGCGGAGGGGCCGGGCAGGGGACCGGGGAGCTGTTTTTT.

This clone has a handful of counts. This CDR3 reads CASSEAPGGEQPQHF. The CDR3 DNA sequence: TGTGCCAGCAGTGAAGCGCCAGGGGGCGAACAGCCCCAGCATTTT. V gene TRBV2 combines with J gene TRBJ1-5; 8 nucleotides agree with TRBD1. The CDR3 extends over 15 amino acids. V was clipped by 0 bases and J by 7 bases; unmatched bases: 5. Looked up from germline, CDR1 is SNHLY and CDR2 is FYNNEI.

J is TRBJ1-5 and V is TRBV6-6, with 7 bases matching TRBD1. This CDR3 is 15 amino acids long. The trim removed 2 bases at V and 4 bases at J, leaving 5 bases unmatched. Germline V gives CDR1 MNHNY, CDR2 SVGAGI (reference sequence). DNA of the CDR3: TGTGCCAGCAGTTACGGGGGACAGACTAATCAGCCCCAGCATTTT. Translation: CASSYGGQTNQPQHF.

This clone was observed a few times. The chain employs TRBV5-1 and TRBJ2-1; TRBD2 matches at 16 bases. The V gene end was trimmed by 4 bases and the J gene end by 10 bases; junction bases not matched to a gene: 5. There are 15 residues in the CDR3. The germline gives CDR1 SGHRS, CDR2 YFSETQ. The CDR3 spells CASSAGLAGGMEQFF. DNA for the CDR3: TGCGCCAGCAGCGCGGGACTAGCGGGAGGGATGGAGCAGTTCTTC.

The chain carries TRBV7-3 and TRBJ1-2; 8 bases map to TRBD1. The CDR3 length is 13 residues. CDR1 SGHTA and CDR2 FQGTGA come from the germline V gene. With V trimmed by 5 bases and J by 7 bases, 6 bases remained unmatched. CDR3 region: CASSPNGQGGYTF. CDR3 nucleotides: TGTGCCAGCAGCCCCAACGGACAGGGTGGCTACACCTTC.

In DNA form, the CDR3 reads TGTGCCATCAAGGGGACAGGGGAGGAAGGCTACACCTTC. Translation: CAIKGTGEEGYTF. The chain links TRBV10-3 to TRBJ1-2, with 10 bases matching TRBD1. Germline V gives CDR1 ENHRY, CDR2 SYGVKD. Unmatched junction bases numbered 7, after V lost 7 bases and J lost 8 bases. The CDR3 runs 13 residues.

The rearrangement uses TRBV11-2 and TRBJ1-3; D perhaps matches TRBD1 (6 bases). The CDR3 length is 14 residues. CDR1 is SGHAT, CDR2 FQNNGV, per germline. V was shortened by 4 bases and J by 3 bases, with 10 bases between the two germline ends. The CDR3 sequence: CASSSTGFGNTIYF. As DNA, the CDR3 is TGTGCCAGCAGCTCCACAGGGTTTGGAAACACCATATATTTT.

J is TRBJ1-5 and V is TRBV9; the match to TRBD1 covers 8 bases. Germline-derived CDR1 and CDR2 are SGDLS and YYNGEE. Losses at the gene ends were 2 bases for V and 2 bases for J; bases not matched to a gene: 0. CDR3 length: 14 residues. The DNA for the CDR3 is TGTGCCAGCAGCGTGACAGGGGGCAATCAGCCCCAGCATTTT. Amino acid sequence: CASSVTGGNQPQHF.

Here the CDR3 reads CASSQEGQGNTEAFF. CDR3 bases: TGTGCCAGCAGCCAAGAAGGACAGGGGAACACTGAAGCTTTCTTT. The chain joins TRBV9 to TRBJ1-1; 8 nucleotides agree with TRBD1. This CDR3 contains 15 residues. The V and J ends lost 4 bases and 1 base, in that order; junction bases with no gene match: 6. The germline gives CDR1 SGDLS, CDR2 YYNGEE.

The genes are TRBV6-1 and TRBJ1-5; 9 positions agree with TRBD1. Germline-derived CDR1 and CDR2 are MNHNS and SASEGT. This CDR3 region has 14 residues. Losses at the gene ends were 3 bases for V and 6 bases for J; bases not matched to a gene: 3. This CDR3 reads CASSESTGGQPQHF. CDR3 sequence (DNA): TGTGCCAGCAGTGAGTCGACAGGGGGTCAGCCCCAGCATTTT.

This clone showed up just a few times. The gene calls are TRBV19 and TRBJ2-1; D unclear. V lost 2 bases, J lost 3 bases, and 11 bases lay in between. Looked up from germline, CDR1 is LNHDA and CDR2 is SQIVND (reference sequence). The CDR3 contains 15 residues. CDR3 region: CASSISTVSYNEQFF. In DNA form, the CDR3 reads TGTGCCAGTAGTATATCAACAGTTAGCTACAATGAGCAGTTCTTC. Supplemented by reference TRBV19 and TRBJ2-1, the full variable domain reads DGGITQSPKYLFRKEGQNVTLSCEQNLNHDAMYWYRQDPGQGLRLIYYSQIVNDFQKGDIAEGYSVSREKKESFPLTVTSAQKNPTAFYLCASSISTVSYNEQFFGPGTRLTVL.

V gene TRBV11-2 combines with J gene TRBJ1-2, with 10 positions matching TRBD1. The CDR3 runs 18 residues. V gave up 4 bases and J gave up 5 bases; unmatched junction bases: 16. Germline CDR1 is SGHAT and CDR2 is FQNNGV. The CDR3, as DNA: TGTGCCAGCAGCTCAAACCGGGACAGGGGTTACGGAGGGTATGGCTACACCTTC. Translation: CASSSNRDRGYGGYGYTF. Based on the CDR3 plus reference TRBV11-2 and TRBJ1-2, the full variable domain is EAGVAQSPRYKIIEKRQSVAFWCNPISGHATLYWYQQILGQGPKLLIQFQNNGVVDDSQLPKDRFSAERLKGVDSTLKIQPAKLEDSAVYLCASSSNRDRGYGGYGYTFGSGTRLTVV.

Written as DNA, the CDR3 is TGTGCCAGCAGCTTAGCAATCAGAGGGGAGCTGTTTTTT. It yields the protein CASSLAIRGELFF. The V gene is TRBV7-2, the J gene TRBJ2-2; D is unclear. Trimming stripped 0 bases from V and 8 bases from J, with 7 bases between. The CDR3 contains 13 residues. CDR1 is SGHTA, CDR2 FQGNSA, per germline.

CDR3 DNA: TGTGCCAGCAGTTTATACAGGGAACTGGTAGTC. This gives the protein CASSLYRELVV. The rearrangement joins TRBV12-3 or TRBV12-4 to TRBJ2-7; a possible D gene is TRBD1 (6 bases). The CDR3 spans 11 residues.

This clone was seen a few times. V usage is TRBV7-9 and J usage is TRBJ1-3; 10 nucleotides agree with TRBD1. This CDR3 has 15 amino acids. The germline V gene encodes CDR1 SEHNR and CDR2 FQNEAQ (reference sequence). Losses at the gene ends were 6 bases for V and 0 bases for J; bases not matched to a gene: 2. Here the CDR3 DNA reads TGTGCCAGCAGTCGGGACAGGGGCTCTGGAAACACCATATATTTT. Protein product: CASSRDRGSGNTIYF.

This chain links TRBV2 with TRBJ1-2, with TRBD1 matching over 7 bases. The CDR3 runs 13 residues. Germline V gene data show CDR1 as SNHLY and CDR2 as FYNNEI. V was pared by 7 bases and J by 4 bases, with 6 bases of the junction left unmatched. Written as DNA, the CDR3 is TGTGCCAGCACCCGGGACAGCTCCTATGGCTACACCTTC. It yields the protein CASTRDSSYGYTF.

The J gene is TRBJ2-7, the V gene TRBV7-9, with 8 bases that match TRBD1. Germline-derived CDR1 and CDR2 are SEHNR and FQNEAQ (reference sequence). Trimming took 7 bases from V and 4 from J; bases not matched to a gene: 3. The CDR3 loop spans 12 amino acids. The chain's CDR3 is CASTTGGYEQYF. CDR3 DNA sequence: TGTGCCAGCACCACAGGGGGTTACGAGCAGTACTTC.

This clone was detected only once. The CDR3 bases are TGCGCCAGCAGCCCCCGGACAGGGCCCTACGAGCAGTACTTC. This encodes CASSPRTGPYEQYF. The chain joins TRBV5-1 to TRBJ2-7, with 8 bases matching TRBD1. Trimming cost V 4 bases and J 2 bases; bases outside gene matches: 5. Germline CDR1 and CDR2: SGHRS and YFSETQ. CDR3 length: 14 amino acids.

CDR3 DNA sequence: TGTGCCAGCAGCACCCGGACAGATGAAGCTTTCTTT. Translating gives CASSTRTDEAFF. The J gene is TRBJ1-1, the V gene TRBV5-5; perhaps TRBD1 as D (6 bases). V lost 4 bases to trimming and J lost 7 bases, with 11 bases between them. Germline CDR1 and CDR2: SGHKS and YYEKEE (reference sequence). The length of the CDR3 is 12 residues.

V is TRBV24-1 and J is TRBJ2-2, with 8 nucleotides matching TRBD1. Germline CDR1 is KGHDR and CDR2 is SFDVKD. V was pared by 8 bases and J by 11 bases, with 6 bases of the junction left unmatched. There are 12 residues in the CDR3. The CDR3 DNA reads as TGTGCCACCAACGACGGGACAGGAGAGCTGTTTTTT. It codes for CATNDGTGELFF.

This clone was recorded many times. The chain links TRBV15 to TRBJ2-1; 10 bases match TRBD2. The germline CDR1 and CDR2 sequences are LNHNV and YYDKDF (reference sequence). After removal of 0 bases from V and 2 bases from J, the junction contained 4 bases not matched to a gene. The CDR3 covers 17 residues. The CDR3 loop reads CATSRDLGLAAYNEQFF. Here the CDR3 DNA reads TGTGCCACCAGCAGAGATCTAGGACTAGCGGCCTACAATGAGCAGTTCTTC.

The V and J genes are TRBV5-6 and TRBJ1-1; possibly TRBD1 for D (5 bases). The CDR3 consists of 14 residues. Germline V gene lookup returns CDR1 SGHDT and CDR2 YYEEEE. V shed 4 bases and J shed 0 bases, with 10 bases lying between them. CDR3 amino acids: CASSPTALNTEAFF. The CDR3 bases are TGTGCCAGCAGCCCGACAGCATTGAACACTGAAGCTTTCTTT.

The rearrangement links TRBV28 to TRBJ2-2, with D possibly being TRBD1 (6 bases). In germline, CDR1 is MDHEN, CDR2 SYDVKM. The CDR3 covers 15 residues. V shed 7 bases and J shed 4 bases, with 16 bases lying between them. CDR3 nucleotide sequence: TGTGCCAGCAAGGTTAGAACAGGGTCCACCGGGGAGCTGTTTTTT. Encoded protein: CASKVRTGSTGELFF.

The V and J genes are TRBV21-1 and TRBJ1-4; the table names TRBD1, a call not compared with the DNA. TRBV21-1 represents a pseudogene. The CDR3 has 14 amino acids. The CDR3 protein is CASSKEGTIEKLFF. The CDR3 DNA sequence: TGTGCCAGCAGCAAAGAGGGGACAATTGAAAAACTGTTTTTT.

The rearrangement uses TRBV10-2 and TRBJ1-1, with D tentatively TRBD1 (5 bases). Germline V gene sequence: CDR1 WSHSY, CDR2 SAAADI. This CDR3 has 16 amino acids. The V gene lost 10 bases and the J gene lost 0 bases, with 21 bases spanning the gap. As DNA, the CDR3 is TGCGCCACCGGCGGGGCCAACCCTAACTTGAACACTGAAGCTTTCTTT. The encoded protein is CATGGANPNLNTEAFF.

This chain uses TRBV25-1 with TRBJ1-3; no definite D call. CDR1 MGHDK and CDR2 SYGVNS come from the germline V gene. The V end was cut by 3 bases, the J end by 0 bases, with 6 bases between. CDR3 size: 14 residues. This chain's CDR3 is CASSDGSSGNTIYF. CDR3 DNA: TGTGCCAGCAGTGACGGTAGCTCTGGAAACACCATATATTTT.

The chain is built from TRBV25-1 and TRBJ2-7; the match to TRBD1 covers 8 bases. Trimming cost V 3 bases and J 5 bases; bases outside gene matches: 9. CDR1 and CDR2 (germline): MGHDK, SYGVNS. The CDR3 length is 15 residues. The CDR3 DNA reads as TGTGCCAGCAGTGAGGAAAGACAGGGGTTGCACGAGCAGTACTTC. Amino acids: CASSEERQGLHEQYF.